Following are 19 T cell receptor beta chains from one sample sequenced in a study of tissue T cells after allogeneic stem cell transplantation. Assay: immunoSEQ multiplex PCR; the TCRdb copy retains only in-frame clones and omits some. Found here are about 21,000 clones, around 63% of them singletons; the top ten hold under 0.5%. The sequenced material came from blood. The receptors were sampled from a female BALB/c mouse in good health. This line is of MHC haplotype H2-d.

This clone was recorded a few times. The genes and germline here are from mouse. The observed sequence ends 1 residue before the CDR3 terminus, with the missing tail filled in from the germline J gene. The chain couples TRBV20 to TRBJ2-7; 9 bases agree with TRBD2. V dropped 3 bases and J dropped 0; count of bases not matched to a gene: 9. The CDR3 spans 16 residues. Germline lookup yields CDR1 GFQATS and CDR2 STVNSAI. CDR3 in amino acids: CGASARDWGSSYEQYF. The CDR3 DNA, read in part, is TGTGGTGCTAGCGCCCGAGACTGGGGGAGCTCCTATGAACAGTAC.

Notes on this clone: Mouse germline and gene names are used. Coverage ceases 1 residue before the CDR3 finishes, and the germline J gene fills in the end. The J gene is TRBJ1-1, the V gene TRBV1; 7 bases fit TRBD1. CDR3 length: 14 amino acids. Trimming took 3 bases from V and 4 from J; bases not matched to a gene: 5. From germline, CDR1 is NSQYPW and CDR2 LRSPGD (reference sequence). The sequenced part of the CDR3 DNA is TGCACCTGCAGTGCCTCAGGGGGGGGCACAGAAGTCTTC. The encoded protein is CTCSASGGGTEVF. The CDR3, in full, reads CTCSASGGGTEVFF.

This clone was detected a few times. Each gene name is a mouse one. The CDR3 extends 1 residue past the end of the read, so its final part is completed from the germline J gene. The rearrangement links TRBV1 to TRBJ2-7, with 9 bases lining up with TRBD1. The V segment lost 1 base and the J segment 5 bases; nucleotides outside the gene matches: 0. This CDR3 is 13 amino acids long. CDR1 NSQYPW and CDR2 LRSPGD come from the germline V gene (reference sequence). CDR3 bases read: TGCACCTGCAGTGCAGGACAGGGGGATGAACAGTAC. It codes for CTCSAGQGDEQY. The whole CDR3 sequence reads CTCSAGQGDEQYF.

On this clone: Gene labels here are mouse ones. The read ends 1 residue early relative to the CDR3; the germline J gene fills the gap. J is TRBJ1-6 and V is TRBV4; possible D gene TRBD1, 5 bases. TRBJ1-6 is known as an ORF, though its function is uncertain. The CDR3 covers 14 residues. Trimming cost V 5 bases and J 4 bases, with 9 bases left between them. CDR1 is LGHDT and CDR2 is YNNKQL in the germline V gene (reference sequence). The CDR3 DNA, read in part, is TGTGCCAGCAGCCAGACAGTTTATAATTCGCCCCTCTAC. Encoded protein: CASSQTVYNSPLY. The whole CDR3 sequence reads CASSQTVYNSPLYF.

On this clone: Mouse names are used for the genes. The CDR3 goes on 1 residue after the read ends, and that part is filled in from the germline J gene. The chain recombines TRBV5 with TRBJ1-1; D unclear. The CDR3 sequence is 13 residues long. Trimming left V 0 bases short and J 4 bases short, with 6 bases between. Germline values: CDR1 LGHNA, CDR2 YNLKQL (reference sequence). The CDR3 DNA, read in part, is TGTGCCAGCAGCCAAGAGGAGGGCACAGAAGTCTTC. Translated: CASSQEEGTEVF. The whole CDR3 is CASSQEEGTEVFF.

As concerns this clone: Gene names denote mouse genes. The missing CDR3 end, 1 residue past where the read stops, is filled in from the germline J gene. This rearrangement joins TRBV5 to TRBJ2-7; D uncertain. V lost 4 bases and J lost 0, with 7 bases in between. The CDR3 covers 13 residues. CDR1 and CDR2 (germline): LGHNA, YNLKQL (reference sequence). CDR3 DNA, as far as it was read: TGTGCCAGCAGCCCCCGACTCTCCTATGAACAGTAC. Residues: CASSPRLSYEQY. The full CDR3 sequence reads CASSPRLSYEQYF.

Remarks on this clone: Gene names and germline refer to mouse. The read finishes 1 residue shy of the CDR3 end, and the germline J gene is used to complete it. V is TRBV13-1 and J is TRBJ1-4; weak D call: TRBD1 (6 bases). CDR1 is NSHNY, CDR2 SYGAGN, per germline. Trimming shortened V by 3 bases and J by 5 bases, and 8 bases separated the two germline ends. This CDR3 has 13 residues. The CDR3 DNA, read in part, is TGTGCCAGCAGTGGGGGACAAAACGAAAGATTATTT. This sequence encodes CASSGGQNERLF. The whole CDR3 is CASSGGQNERLFF.

Concerning this clone itself: Gene names are the mouse ones. From the germline J gene comes the end of the CDR3, since the read stops 1 residue before it. This chain connects TRBV15 to TRBJ2-3, with 9 nucleotides matching TRBD2. The V gene's germline CDR1 is SGHND and CDR2 FRSKSL. J was trimmed by 2 bases and V by 1 base; bases with no gene match: 4. This CDR3 region has 16 residues. CDR3 loop: CASSLGLGGDAETLYF. CDR3 bases read: TGTGCCAGCAGTTTAGGTCTGGGGGGGGATGCAGAAACGCTGTAT.

As to this clone: The genes and germline here are from mouse. The observed sequence ends 1 residue before the CDR3 terminus, with the missing tail filled in from the germline J gene. This chain uses TRBV4 with TRBJ2-5; 10 positions agree with TRBD2. V lost 5 bases to trimming and J lost 7 bases; unmatched junction nucleotides: 9. CDR3 length equals 15 residues. Germline CDR1 reads LGHDT; CDR2 reads YNNKQL (reference sequence). CDR3 in amino acids: CASSQSRTGGYTQYF. CDR3 DNA (partial): TGTGCCAGCAGCCAGTCCCGGACTGGGGGTTACACCCAGTAC.

This clone was counted only a few times. Gene names refer to mouse genes. The read comes to an end 1 residue before the CDR3 does, leaving the germline J gene to fill in the end. V is TRBV17 and J is TRBJ2-5, with a tentative D call TRBD2 (6 bases). CDR3 length: 12 amino acids. From germline, CDR1 is MNHDT and CDR2 YYDKIL. V lost 5 bases, J lost 5 bases, and 8 bases lay in between. The sequenced part of the CDR3 DNA is TGTGCTAGCAGTTCTGGGGTAGACACCCAGTAC. It codes for CASSSGVDTQY. The whole CDR3 region reads CASSSGVDTQYF.

On this clone: Mouse germline and gene names are used. The CDR3 extends 1 residue past the end of the read, so its final part is completed from the germline J gene. The chain recombines TRBV13-3 with TRBJ1-1; 11 nucleotides agree with TRBD1. J lost 4 bases, V lost 5 bases, and 4 bases had no gene match. The CDR3 has 14 residues. The germline V gene has CDR1 NNHDY and CDR2 SYVADS. CDR3 loop: CASSPGTGGTEVFF. Partial CDR3 DNA: TGTGCCAGCAGCCCCGGGACAGGGGGCACAGAAGTCTTC.

On this clone itself: Gene names and germline refer to mouse. The sequence runs out 1 residue before the end of the CDR3; the remainder is reconstructed from the germline J gene. This chain joins TRBV13-1 and TRBJ1-4; TRBD1 matches 10 bases. CDR1 and CDR2 (germline): NSHNY, SYGAGN. CDR3 length equals 16 residues. Trimming removed 3 bases from V and 4 bases from J; junction bases left unmatched: 6. The covered CDR3 bases are TGTGCCAGCAGTGCCTCCGGACAGGGGGGCAACGAAAGATTATTT. Translated: CASSASGQGGNERLF. The entire CDR3 reads CASSASGQGGNERLFF.

The sample holds a few counts of this clone. The gene names given are mouse names. Read sequence stops 1 residue before the CDR3 end, and the germline J gene provides the missing end. This chain joins TRBV5 and TRBJ2-7, with TRBD2 identical over 9 bases. Per germline, CDR1 LGHNA and CDR2 YNLKQL (reference sequence). V shed 0 bases, J shed 7 bases, and the junction held 7 bases outside the gene matches. CDR3 length: 15 amino acids. The CDR3 loop reads CASSQDHWGVGEQYF. The sequenced part of the CDR3 DNA is TGTGCCAGCAGCCAAGATCACTGGGGGGTGGGAGAACAGTAC.

This clone turned up a few times. Mouse names are used for the genes. The read ends 1 residue early relative to the CDR3; the germline J gene fills the gap. The V call is TRBV2, the J call TRBJ1-4; no clear D. Trimming removed 0 bases from V and 7 bases from J, with 9 bases in between. Germline-derived CDR1 and CDR2 are LGHNA and YSYQKL. The CDR3 has 14 residues. The CDR3 bases that were read are TGTGCCAGCAGCCAAGATCCGGCCCCCGAAAGATTATTT. It translates to CASSQDPAPERLF. The entire CDR3 protein reads CASSQDPAPERLFF.

A note on this clone: The gene symbols are mouse symbols. The CDR3 end lies 1 residue beyond the end of the read and is filled in from the germline J gene. This rearrangement joins TRBV13-2 to TRBJ2-7; 9 bases align to TRBD1. The CDR3 has 13 residues. Germline CDR1 is NNHNN and CDR2 is SYGAGS (reference sequence). The junction had 5 bases not matched to a gene; V was cut back by 3 bases and J by 7 bases. The covered CDR3 bases are TGTGCCAGCGGTGGGGGACAGGGTGGAGAACAGTAC. Translation: CASGGGQGGEQY. In full, the CDR3 reads CASGGGQGGEQYF.

As concerns this clone: The genes and germline here are from mouse. The read comes to an end 1 residue before the CDR3 does, leaving the germline J gene to fill in the end. The chain links TRBV31 to TRBJ2-5; 11 nucleotides agree with TRBD2. There are 15 residues in the CDR3. The V gene's germline CDR1 is GKSSPN and CDR2 SITVG. J lost 3 bases, V lost 3 bases, and 5 bases had no gene match. Incomplete CDR3 DNA: TGTGCCTGGAGCCCCGACTGGGGGGGGCAAGACACCCAGTAC. This codes for CAWSPDWGGQDTQY. The full CDR3 protein reads CAWSPDWGGQDTQYF.

This clone was detected a few times. Gene names are the mouse ones. The read halts 1 residue ahead of the CDR3 end, with the missing end drawn from the germline J gene. The chain joins TRBV24 to TRBJ2-7; maybe TRBD2 (6 bases). Trimming left V 1 base short and J 2 bases short, with 9 bases between. This CDR3 spans 14 amino acids. Germline-derived CDR1 and CDR2 are KGHTA and FRNEEI. CDR3 loop: CASSLFLGPYEQYF. CDR3 DNA (partial): TGTGCCAGCAGTCTGTTCCTGGGGCCCTATGAACAGTAC.

The table lists this clone with a few counts. Mouse gene names apply. The read falls 1 residue short of the CDR3 end, and the missing part is taken from the germline J gene. The chain joins TRBV20 to TRBJ1-3; 7 nucleotides align to TRBD1. CDR1 and CDR2 (germline): GFQATS, STVNSAI. After removal of 3 bases from V and 2 bases from J, the junction contained 1 base not matched to a gene. There are 13 residues in the CDR3. Here the CDR3 reads CGARGGAGNTLYF. The part of the CDR3 DNA that was read is TGTGGTGCTAGAGGGGGCGCTGGAAATACGCTCTAT.

Comment on this clone: Gene names follow the mouse nomenclature. The CDR3 end is not reached by the read, which stops 1 residue before it; the germline J gene fills it in. V gene TRBV1 combines with J gene TRBJ2-7, with D unclear. The germline gives CDR1 NSQYPW, CDR2 LRSPGD (reference sequence). V lost 1 base, J lost 2 bases, and 9 bases lay in between. CDR3 size: 14 residues. The part of the CDR3 DNA that was read is TGCACCTGCAGTGCAGCGGACGTTACCTATGAACAGTAC. This encodes CTCSAADVTYEQY. The whole CDR3 protein reads CTCSAADVTYEQYF.